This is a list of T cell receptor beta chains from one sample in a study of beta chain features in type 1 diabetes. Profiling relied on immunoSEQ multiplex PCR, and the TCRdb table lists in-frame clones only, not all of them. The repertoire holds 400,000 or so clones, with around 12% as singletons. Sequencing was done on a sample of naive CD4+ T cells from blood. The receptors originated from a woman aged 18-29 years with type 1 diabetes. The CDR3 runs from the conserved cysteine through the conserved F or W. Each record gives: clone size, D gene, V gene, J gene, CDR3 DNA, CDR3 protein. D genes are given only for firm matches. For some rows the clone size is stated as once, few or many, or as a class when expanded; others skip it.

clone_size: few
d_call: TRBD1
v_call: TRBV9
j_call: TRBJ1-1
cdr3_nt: TGTGCCAGCAGCGAAGGACAGGGGTCTGAAGCTTTCTTT
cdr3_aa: CASSEGQGSEAFF

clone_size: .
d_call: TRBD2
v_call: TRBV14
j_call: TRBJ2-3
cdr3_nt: TGTGCCAGCAGCCCCGGACTAGCGGTGGATACGCAGTATTTT
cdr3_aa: CASSPGLAVDTQYF

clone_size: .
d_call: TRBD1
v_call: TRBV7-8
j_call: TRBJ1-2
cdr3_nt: TGTGCCAGCAGCCTGACGAGACAGGGCGGCTACACCTTC
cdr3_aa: CASSLTRQGGYTF

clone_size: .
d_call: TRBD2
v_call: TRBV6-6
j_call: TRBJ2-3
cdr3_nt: TGTGCCAGCAGTCCCCCTGGGAGGGGTACGCAGTATTTT
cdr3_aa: CASSPPGRGTQYF

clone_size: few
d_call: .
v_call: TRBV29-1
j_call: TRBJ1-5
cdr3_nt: TGCAGCGTTGGGGACTACAGGACCGGTCAGCCCCAGCATTTT
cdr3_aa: CSVGDYRTGQPQHF

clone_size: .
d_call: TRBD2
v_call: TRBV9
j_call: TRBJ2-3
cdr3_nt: TGTGCCAGCAGCGCCTTAGCGGGGGGGCTGTCAGATACGCAGTATTTT
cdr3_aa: CASSALAGGLSDTQYF

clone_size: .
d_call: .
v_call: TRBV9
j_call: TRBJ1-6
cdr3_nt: TGTGCCAGCAGCGTATATAGCTCCTATAATTCACCCCTCCACTTT
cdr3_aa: CASSVYSSYNSPLHF

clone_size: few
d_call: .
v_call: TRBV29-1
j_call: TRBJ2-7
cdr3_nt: TGCAGCGTGGTTTTCTATGGAGGGCGCGAGCAGTACTTC
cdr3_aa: CSVVFYGGREQYF

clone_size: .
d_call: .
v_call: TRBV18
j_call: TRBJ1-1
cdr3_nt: TGTGCCAGCTCACCACTAGGACAGAACACTGAAGCTTTCTTT
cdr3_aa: CASSPLGQNTEAFF

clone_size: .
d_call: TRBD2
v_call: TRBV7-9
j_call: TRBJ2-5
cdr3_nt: TGTGCCAGCAGCGCGTCCGGGACTAGCGGATCCTTATACGGGGAGACCCAGTACTTC
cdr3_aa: CASSASGTSGSLYGETQYF

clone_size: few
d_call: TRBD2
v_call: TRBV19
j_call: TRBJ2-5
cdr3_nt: TGTGCCAGTAGTACCTTCGGGACTAACCAAGAGACCCAGTACTTC
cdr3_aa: CASSTFGTNQETQYF

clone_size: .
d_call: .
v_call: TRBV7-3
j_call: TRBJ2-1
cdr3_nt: TGTGCCAGCAGCCCGAGCGGTTACTCCTACAATGAGCAGTTCTTC
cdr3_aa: CASSPSGYSYNEQFF

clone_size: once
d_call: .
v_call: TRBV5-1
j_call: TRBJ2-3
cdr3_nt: TGCGCCAGCAGCTTGGCCTTTGGGGGGACAGATACGCAGTATTTT
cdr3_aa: CASSLAFGGTDTQYF

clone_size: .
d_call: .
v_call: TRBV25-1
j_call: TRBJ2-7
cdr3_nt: TGTGCCAGCAGTGCCTATTCGGGGTACGAGCAGTACTTC
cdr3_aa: CASSAYSGYEQYF

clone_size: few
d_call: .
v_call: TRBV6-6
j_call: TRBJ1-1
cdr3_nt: TGTGCCAGCAGATCGACAGTGAACACTGAAGCTTTCTTT
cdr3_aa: CASRSTVNTEAFF

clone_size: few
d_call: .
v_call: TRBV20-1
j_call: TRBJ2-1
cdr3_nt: TGCAGTGCTAGCTCGGGGTTTGAGCAGTTCTTC
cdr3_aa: CSASSGFEQFF

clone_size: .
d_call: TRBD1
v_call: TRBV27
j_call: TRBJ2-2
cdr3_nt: TGTGCCAGCAGTCCTTGGGACAGGATGGACACCGGGGAGCTGTTTTTT
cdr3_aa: CASSPWDRMDTGELFF

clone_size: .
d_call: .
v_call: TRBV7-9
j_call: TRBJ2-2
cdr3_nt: TGTGCCAGCAGCTTATCTTACAGGTCCCCGAACACCGGGGAGCTGTTTTTT
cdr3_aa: CASSLSYRSPNTGELFF

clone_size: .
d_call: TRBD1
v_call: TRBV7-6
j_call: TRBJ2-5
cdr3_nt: TGTGCCAGCAGCTTTAGGACAGGGAAAGAGACCCAGTACTTC
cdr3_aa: CASSFRTGKETQYF

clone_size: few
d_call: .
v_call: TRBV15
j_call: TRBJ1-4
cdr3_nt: TGTGCCACCATACCGCAGGGGCTGCCTAATGAAAAACTGTTTTTT
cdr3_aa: CATIPQGLPNEKLFF

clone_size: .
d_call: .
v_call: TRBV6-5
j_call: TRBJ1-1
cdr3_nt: TGTGCCAGCAGATGGAGGGGAACTGAAGCTTTCTTT
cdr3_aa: CASRWRGTEAFF

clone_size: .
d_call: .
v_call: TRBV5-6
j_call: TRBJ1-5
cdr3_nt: TGTGCCAGCAGCTTGGGGACAGCATATAATCAGCCCCAGCATTTT
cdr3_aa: CASSLGTAYNQPQHF

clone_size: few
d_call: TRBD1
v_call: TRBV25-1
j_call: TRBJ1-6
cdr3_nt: TGTGCCAGCAGTGTCCCACAGGGGGAAAAGGTCTCACCCCTCCACTTT
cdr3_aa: CASSVPQGEKVSPLHF

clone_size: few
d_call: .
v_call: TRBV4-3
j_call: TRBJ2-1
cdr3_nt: TGCGCCAGCAGCCAAGAGGGTACAGGCAATGAGCAGTTCTTC
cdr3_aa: CASSQEGTGNEQFF

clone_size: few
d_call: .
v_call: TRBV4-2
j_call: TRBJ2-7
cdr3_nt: TGTGCCAGCAGCCAAGCCGTCGAGGGTCCCTACGAGCAGTACTTC
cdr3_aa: CASSQAVEGPYEQYF

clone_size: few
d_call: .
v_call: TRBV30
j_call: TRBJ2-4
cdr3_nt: TGTGCCTGGAGTGTCCCCCCGGACATTCAGTACTTC
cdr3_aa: CAWSVPPDIQYF

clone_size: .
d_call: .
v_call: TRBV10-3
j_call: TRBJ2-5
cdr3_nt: TGTGCCATCAGTGAGTCTCGGGGGAAGACTACCGGAGAGACCCAGTACTTC
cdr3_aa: CAISESRGKTTGETQYF

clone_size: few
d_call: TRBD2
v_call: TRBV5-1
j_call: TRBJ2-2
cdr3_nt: TGCGCCACCTCTACTAGCGGGACATACACCGGGGAGCTGTTTTTT
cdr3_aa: CATSTSGTYTGELFF

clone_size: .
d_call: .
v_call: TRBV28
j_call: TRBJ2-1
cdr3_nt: TGTGCCAGCAGTTTGATTGGTTTGGCAGTTGACAATGAGCAGTTCTTC
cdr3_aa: CASSLIGLAVDNEQFF

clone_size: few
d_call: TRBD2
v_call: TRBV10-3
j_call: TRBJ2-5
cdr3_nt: TGTGCCATCAGTGCCAGCGGGGGGTTCGAGACCCAGTACTTC
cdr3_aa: CAISASGGFETQYF

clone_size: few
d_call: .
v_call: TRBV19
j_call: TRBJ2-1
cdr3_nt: TGTGCCAGTAGTATAGACCCCATTGATGAGCAGTTCTTC
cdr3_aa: CASSIDPIDEQFF

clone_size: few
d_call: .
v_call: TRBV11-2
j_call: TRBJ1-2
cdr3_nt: TGTGCCAGCAGCTCCCGACAGGCCTTCTATGGCTACACCTTC
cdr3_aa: CASSSRQAFYGYTF

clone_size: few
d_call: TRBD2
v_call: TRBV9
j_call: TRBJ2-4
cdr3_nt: TGTGCCAGCACCCAGGGACTAGCGGAAAACATTCAGTACTTC
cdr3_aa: CASTQGLAENIQYF

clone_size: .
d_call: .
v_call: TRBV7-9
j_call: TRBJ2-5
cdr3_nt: TGTGCCAGCAGCTCCCAGGGGGAGACCCAGTACTTC
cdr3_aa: CASSSQGETQYF

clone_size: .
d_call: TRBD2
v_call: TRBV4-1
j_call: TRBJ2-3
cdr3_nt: TGCGCCAGCAGCCCGAATCAACTAGCGGATACAGATACGCAGTATTTT
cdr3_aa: CASSPNQLADTDTQYF

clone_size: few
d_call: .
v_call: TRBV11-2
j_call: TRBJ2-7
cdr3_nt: TGTGCCAGCAGCCCCGGGGGGCTGTACGAGCAGTACTTC
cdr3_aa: CASSPGGLYEQYF

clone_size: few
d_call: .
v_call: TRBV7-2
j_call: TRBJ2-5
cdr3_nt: TGTGCCAGCAGCTTACTTCTCCCCGAGACCCAGTACTTC
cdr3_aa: CASSLLLPETQYF

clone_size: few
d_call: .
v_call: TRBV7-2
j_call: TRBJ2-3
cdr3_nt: TGTGCCAGCAGCTTAGGGAGCGGCCGCACAGATACGCAGTATTTT
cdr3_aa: CASSLGSGRTDTQYF

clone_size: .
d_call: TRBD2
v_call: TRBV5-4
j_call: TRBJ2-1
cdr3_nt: TGTGCCAGCAGCTTGGGCGGGGGGAGCTCCTACAATGAGCAGTTCTTC
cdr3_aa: CASSLGGGSSYNEQFF